A selection of T cell receptor beta chains follows, all from one sample in a study of shared clonotypes between healthy human individuals. Data came from immunoSEQ multiplex PCR; TCRdb stores just in-frame clones and leaves some out. This table has approximately 2.4 million clones, 90% to 96% appearing once. Sequencing input: naive CD4+ T cells sorted from blood. These receptor sequences come from a man aged 18-30 years in good health. CDR3s include the opening cysteine and the closing phenylalanine or tryptophan. The D gene is left open where the match is weak. Only some rows state a clone size, as once, few, many or a class for expanded clones.

abundance | j_gene | d_gene | v_gene | CDR3nt | CDR3aa
NA | TRBJ2-7 | NA | TRBV5-1 | TGCGCCAGCAGCCCGTATGACTCGAGCTCCTACGAGCAGTACTTC | CASSPYDSSSYEQYF
NA | TRBJ2-2 | NA | TRBV10-3 | TGTGCCATCAGTGGGGCTAGTTTCACCGGGGAGCTGTTTTTT | CAISGASFTGELFF
NA | TRBJ2-5 | NA | TRBV6-1 | TGTGCCAGCAGTGAAGAAGCGGGCAGACAGGAGACCCAGTACTTC | CASSEEAGRQETQYF
NA | TRBJ1-2 | NA | TRBV30 | TGTGCCTGGAGTGTACCCGTATATGGCGTAAACTATGGCTACACCTTC | CAWSVPVYGVNYGYTF
NA | TRBJ2-3 | NA | TRBV18 | TGTGCCAGCTCTCCATTTTTTCGGGACAGCACAGATACGCAGTATTTT | CASSPFFRDSTDTQYF
NA | TRBJ2-1 | TRBD2 | TRBV5-1 | TGCGCCAGCAGCTTGGTTAGCGGGAGTATGAATGAGCAGTTCTTC | CASSLVSGSMNEQFF
NA | TRBJ1-3 | TRBD1 | TRBV5-1 | TGCGCCAGCAGCTGGGGGGACAGCGGAAACACCATATATTTT | CASSWGDSGNTIYF
NA | TRBJ2-5 | NA | TRBV7-8 | TGTGCCAGCAGCTTAGTGGGGACCCAGTACTTC | CASSLVGTQYF
NA | TRBJ1-5 | NA | TRBV28 | TGTGCCAGCAGTTTAGGGACGCCCGTCGGGCCCCAGCATTTT | CASSLGTPVGPQHF
NA | TRBJ2-7 | TRBD2 | TRBV30 | TGTGCCTGGAGTGTACGCGGGAGGCTCACCTACGAGCAGTACTTC | CAWSVRGRLTYEQYF
NA | TRBJ2-3 | NA | TRBV9 | TGTGCCAGCAGCCTCATAGCTTCCTGGACAGATACGCAGTATTTT | CASSLIASWTDTQYF
NA | TRBJ1-1 | NA | TRBV30 | TGTGCCTGGAGTCCCTCGGGGCAGGGAGCTTTCTTT | CAWSPSGQGAFF
NA | TRBJ1-2 | NA | TRBV6-1 | TGTGCCAGCAGTTCCCGGGCCACGGGCGGCTACACCTTC | CASSSRATGGYTF
NA | TRBJ1-5 | NA | TRBV7-8 | TGTGCCAGCAGCTTGTCGGACGCTGCCAATCAGCCCCAGCATTTT | CASSLSDAANQPQHF
NA | TRBJ2-5 | TRBD2 | TRBV5-1 | TGCGCCAGCTTTCCGGGACTAGCGGCTCACGAGACCCAGTACTTC | CASFPGLAAHETQYF
NA | TRBJ1-1 | TRBD1 | TRBV28 | TGTGCCAGCAGCCTTCCAGACAGGGGTCACACTGAAGCTTTCTTT | CASSLPDRGHTEAFF
NA | TRBJ2-5 | TRBD2 | TRBV5-1 | TGCGCCAGCACGAGACAAGCGGGAGTCCAAGAGACCCAGTACTTC | CASTRQAGVQETQYF
once | TRBJ2-5 | NA | TRBV4-1 | TGCGCCAGCAGCCAAGAAATGGCACGAGAGACCCAGTACTTC | CASSQEMARETQYF
NA | TRBJ2-7 | NA | TRBV11-2 | TGTGCCAGCAGCTTAGGGGATTTGTACGAGCAGTACTTC | CASSLGDLYEQYF
NA | TRBJ2-4 | TRBD1 | TRBV6-5 | TGTGCCAGCAGTTCAGGGGGCATGGCGAACATTCAGTACTTC | CASSSGGMANIQYF
NA | TRBJ2-1 | TRBD2 | TRBV10-3 | TGTGCCATCAGTTTAGCGGGGGTCTCCGGTGAGCAGTTCTTC | CAISLAGVSGEQFF
NA | TRBJ2-3 | NA | TRBV6-6 | TGTGCCAGCAGTCCCCAAGATACGCAGTATTTT | CASSPQDTQYF
NA | TRBJ2-4 | NA | TRBV5-1 | TGCGCCAGCAGCCCCCGAGGACTCATAGCCAAAAACATTCAGTACTTC | CASSPRGLIAKNIQYF
NA | TRBJ2-5 | TRBD2 | TRBV7-7 | TGTGCTAGCAGCCCCGGACTAGCGGGAGAGACCCAGTACTTC | CASSPGLAGETQYF
NA | TRBJ2-3 | NA | TRBV6-4 | TGTGCCAGCAGTCACATGGCGGGCCAAGATACGCAGTATTTT | CASSHMAGQDTQYF
NA | TRBJ2-1 | TRBD2 | TRBV10-3 | TGTGCCACTTCGCCTAGCGGGGGGAATAATGAGCAGTTCTTC | CATSPSGGNNEQFF
NA | TRBJ2-4 | TRBD1 | TRBV4-1 | TGCGCCAGCAGCCCACAACAGGGGTCGCACACCAAAAACATTCAGTACTTC | CASSPQQGSHTKNIQYF
NA | TRBJ2-1 | NA | TRBV6-5 | TGTGCCAGCAGCCGCAGCGGGGAGCAGTTCTTC | CASSRSGEQFF
NA | TRBJ1-5 | TRBD1 | TRBV2 | TGTGCCAGCAGCCAACAGGGGGGGTTCGATCAGCCCCAGCATTTT | CASSQQGGFDQPQHF
NA | TRBJ1-5 | NA | TRBV19 | TGTGCCAGTACCTCGTATCTAGGTCAGCCCCAGCATTTT | CASTSYLGQPQHF
NA | TRBJ2-7 | NA | TRBV27 | TGTGCCAGCAGTTCGCCGGAATTTTCCTACGAGCAGTACTTC | CASSSPEFSYEQYF
NA | TRBJ2-1 | NA | TRBV7-2 | TGTGCCAGCAGCGCCAGGACTCCTGAGCAGTTCTTC | CASSARTPEQFF
NA | TRBJ2-3 | NA | TRBV30 | TGTGCCTGGAGGAAGGCAGTTGGCGGGCTTACGCAGTATTTT | CAWRKAVGGLTQYF
NA | TRBJ1-1 | TRBD1 | TRBV30 | TGTGCCTCTAGGACAGGGAGAGAGACTGAAGCTTTCTTT | CASRTGRETEAFF
NA | TRBJ2-2 | TRBD2 | TRBV30 | TGTGCCTGGAGGCCCCGAGCGGGAGGGCCTGGTACCGGGGAGCTGTTTTTT | CAWRPRAGGPGTGELFF
NA | TRBJ2-5 | NA | TRBV4-1 | TGCGCCAGCAGCCAAGCAAGGGGGGTACGGGGCTACCAAGAGACCCAGTACTTC | CASSQARGVRGYQETQYF
NA | TRBJ2-1 | NA | TRBV5-1 | TGCGCCAGCAGCTTTGCGTCCTACAATGAGCAGTTCTTC | CASSFASYNEQFF
NA | TRBJ2-3 | NA | TRBV5-1 | TGCGCCAGCAGCCTCACAGGGATTAGCACAGATACGCAGTATTTT | CASSLTGISTDTQYF
NA | TRBJ2-1 | NA | TRBV30 | TGTGCCTGGACCCTTACTAGTTCCGTCAATGAGCAGTTCTTC | CAWTLTSSVNEQFF
NA | TRBJ2-7 | TRBD1 | TRBV2 | TGTGCCAGCTCCCCAATGGGACAGGATCCCGAGCAGTACTTC | CASSPMGQDPEQYF
NA | TRBJ2-1 | TRBD2 | TRBV29-1 | TGCAGCACTAGCAGCGGGAGGGCCGTGAATGAGCAGTTCTTC | CSTSSGRAVNEQFF
NA | TRBJ2-7 | NA | TRBV6-6 | TGTGCCAGCAGTTACCGGGTCCCGGGACCCTACGAGCAGTACTTC | CASSYRVPGPYEQYF
NA | TRBJ2-7 | TRBD2 | TRBV29-1 | TGCAGCGTCCTGGGTGGGACTAGCGGGGGACCTAGCTACGAGCAGTACTTC | CSVLGGTSGGPSYEQYF